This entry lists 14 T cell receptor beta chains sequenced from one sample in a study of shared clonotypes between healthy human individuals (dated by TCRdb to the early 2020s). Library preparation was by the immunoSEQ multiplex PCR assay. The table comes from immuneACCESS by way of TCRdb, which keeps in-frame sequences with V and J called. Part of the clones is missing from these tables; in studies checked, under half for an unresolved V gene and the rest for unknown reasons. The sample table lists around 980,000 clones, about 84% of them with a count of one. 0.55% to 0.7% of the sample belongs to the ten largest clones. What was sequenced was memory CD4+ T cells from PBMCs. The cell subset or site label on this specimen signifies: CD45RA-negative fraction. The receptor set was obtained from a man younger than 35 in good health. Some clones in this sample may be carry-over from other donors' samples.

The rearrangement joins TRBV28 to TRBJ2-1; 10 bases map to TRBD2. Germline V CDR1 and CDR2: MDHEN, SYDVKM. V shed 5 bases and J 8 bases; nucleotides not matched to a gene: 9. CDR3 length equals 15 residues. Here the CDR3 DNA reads TGTGCCAGCAGTCCCCATATAGCGGGAGGCGATGAGCAGTTCTTC. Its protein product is CASSPHIAGGDEQFF.

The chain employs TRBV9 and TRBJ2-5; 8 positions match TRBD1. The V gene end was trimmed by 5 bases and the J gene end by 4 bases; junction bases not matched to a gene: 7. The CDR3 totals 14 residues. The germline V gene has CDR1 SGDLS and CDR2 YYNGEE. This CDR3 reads CASSLQGAGETQYF. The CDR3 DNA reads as TGTGCCAGCAGTCTCCAGGGGGCCGGAGAGACCCAGTACTTC.

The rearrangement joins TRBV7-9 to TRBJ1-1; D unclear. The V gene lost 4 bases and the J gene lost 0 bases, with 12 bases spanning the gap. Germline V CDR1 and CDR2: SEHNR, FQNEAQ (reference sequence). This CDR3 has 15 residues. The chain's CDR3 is CASSSAYVLNTEAFF. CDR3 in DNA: TGTGCCAGCAGCTCCGCGTACGTGCTGAACACTGAAGCTTTCTTT.

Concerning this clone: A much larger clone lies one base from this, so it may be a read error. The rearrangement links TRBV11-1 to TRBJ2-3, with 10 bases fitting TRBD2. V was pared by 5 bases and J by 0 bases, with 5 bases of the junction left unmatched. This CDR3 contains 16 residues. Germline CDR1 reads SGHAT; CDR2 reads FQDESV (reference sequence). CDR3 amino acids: CASSIGLAESTDTQYF. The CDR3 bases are TGTGCCAGCAGCATCGGACTAGCGGAGAGCACAGATACGCAGTATTTT.

DNA for the CDR3: TGTGCCAGCAGCACCACCCCGGGGGGACAGGGTCAGCGGGAGCAGTACTTC. Amino acids: CASSTTPGGQGQREQYF. The chain carries TRBV7-9 and TRBJ2-7; 9 nucleotides align to TRBD1. V was clipped by 5 bases and J by 7 bases; unmatched bases: 18. From germline, CDR1 is SEHNR and CDR2 FQNEAQ (reference sequence). CDR3 size: 17 residues.

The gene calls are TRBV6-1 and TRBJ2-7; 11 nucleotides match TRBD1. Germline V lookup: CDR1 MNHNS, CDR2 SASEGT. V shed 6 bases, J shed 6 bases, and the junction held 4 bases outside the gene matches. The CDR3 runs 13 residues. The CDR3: CASSGQGALEQYF. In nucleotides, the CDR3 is TGTGCCAGCAGCGGACAGGGGGCCCTCGAGCAGTACTTC.

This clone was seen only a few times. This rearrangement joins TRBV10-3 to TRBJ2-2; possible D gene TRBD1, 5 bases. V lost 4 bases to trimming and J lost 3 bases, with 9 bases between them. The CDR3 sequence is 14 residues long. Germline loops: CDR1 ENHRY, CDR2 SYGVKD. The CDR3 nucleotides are TGTGCCATCAGTGGCCAGGGTTACACCGGGGAGCTGTTTTTT. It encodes CAISGQGYTGELFF.

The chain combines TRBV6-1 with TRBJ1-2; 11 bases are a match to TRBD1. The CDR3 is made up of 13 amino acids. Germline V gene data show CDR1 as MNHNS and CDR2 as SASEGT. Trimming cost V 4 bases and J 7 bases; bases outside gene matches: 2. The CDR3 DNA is TGTGCCAGCAGTGCGGACAGGGGGCTTGGCTACACCTTC. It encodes CASSADRGLGYTF.

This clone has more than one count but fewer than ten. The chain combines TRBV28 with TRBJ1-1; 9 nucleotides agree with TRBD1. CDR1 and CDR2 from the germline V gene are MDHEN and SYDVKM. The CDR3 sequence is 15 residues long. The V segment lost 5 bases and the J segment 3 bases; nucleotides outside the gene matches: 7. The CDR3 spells CASSATHRGHTEAFF. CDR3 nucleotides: TGTGCCAGCAGTGCAACTCACAGGGGGCACACTGAAGCTTTCTTT.

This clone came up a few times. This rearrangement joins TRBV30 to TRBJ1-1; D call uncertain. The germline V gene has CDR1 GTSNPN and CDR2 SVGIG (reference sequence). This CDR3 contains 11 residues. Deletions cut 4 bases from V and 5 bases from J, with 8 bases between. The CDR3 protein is CAWNHGTEAFF. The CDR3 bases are TGTGCCTGGAATCATGGAACTGAAGCTTTCTTT.

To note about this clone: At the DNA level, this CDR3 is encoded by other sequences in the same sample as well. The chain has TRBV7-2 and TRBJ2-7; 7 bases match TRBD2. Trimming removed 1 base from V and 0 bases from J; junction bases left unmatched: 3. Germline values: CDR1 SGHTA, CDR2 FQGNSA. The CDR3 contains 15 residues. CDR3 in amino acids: CASSLEGGSSYEQYF. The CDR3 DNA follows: TGTGCCAGCAGCTTAGAGGGCGGGAGCTCCTACGAGCAGTACTTC.

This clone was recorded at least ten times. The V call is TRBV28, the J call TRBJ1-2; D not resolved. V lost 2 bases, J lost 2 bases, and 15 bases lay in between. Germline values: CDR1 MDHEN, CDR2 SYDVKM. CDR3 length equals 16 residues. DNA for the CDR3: TGTGCCAGCAGTTTAATCAGCCCAAAAGTAAACTATGGCTACACCTTC. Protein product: CASSLISPKVNYGYTF.

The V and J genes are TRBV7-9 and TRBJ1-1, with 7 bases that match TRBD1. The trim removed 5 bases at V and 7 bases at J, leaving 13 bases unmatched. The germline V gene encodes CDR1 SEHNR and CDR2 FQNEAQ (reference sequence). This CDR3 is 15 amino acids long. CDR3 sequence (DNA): TGTGCCAGCAGCCCAAGACAGGGAACGAGTAATGAAGCTTTCTTT. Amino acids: CASSPRQGTSNEAFF.

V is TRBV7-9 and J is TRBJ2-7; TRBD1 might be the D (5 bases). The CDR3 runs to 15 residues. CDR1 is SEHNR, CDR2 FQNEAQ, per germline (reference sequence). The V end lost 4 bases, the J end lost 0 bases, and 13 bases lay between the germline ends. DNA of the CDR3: TGTGCCAGCAGCTCTCCGGACACAGGCTCCTACGAGCAGTACTTC. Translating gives CASSSPDTGSYEQYF.